This T cell receptor beta chain is from a study of OX40 agonist ivuxolimab in advanced cancers. Study information: All patients had ivuxolimab intravenously every 2 weeks at 0.01 to 10 mg/kg. Those enrolled were roughly 80% male, with a mean age of around 57 years and ages from roughly 20 to 85. Three patients, one with hepatocellular carcinoma and two with cutaneous melanoma, responded partially.

Trimming shortened V by 5 bases and J by 0 bases, and 16 bases separated the two germline ends. Germline V gene data show CDR1 as MRHNA and CDR2 as SNTAGT. This CDR3 contains 17 residues. In the case of this clone: Its antigen is not identified.

Profiled with immunoSEQ multiplex PCR; TCRdb holds only in-frame clones, not every one. The sample includes 50,000 to 65,000 clones, more than 80% seen only once; the top ten take 0.6% to 0.8%. The study, taken as a whole, reports: CD8+ T cells (on average) carried more expanded clones than CD4+ T cells.

The sequencing here drew on CD4+ or CD8+ T cells sorted from blood, taken in a trial of the OX40 agonist ivuxolimab. The source is an adult with an advanced solid tumor such as melanoma, head and neck, liver or kidney cancer. The gene calls are TRBV6-4 and TRBJ1-4; D perhaps matches TRBD1 (6 bases). This CDR3 reads CASSSDRCRSTNEKLFF. The CDR3 nucleotides read TGTGCCAGCAGTTCCGACAGGTGCCGTTCAACTAATGAAAAACTGTTTTTT.